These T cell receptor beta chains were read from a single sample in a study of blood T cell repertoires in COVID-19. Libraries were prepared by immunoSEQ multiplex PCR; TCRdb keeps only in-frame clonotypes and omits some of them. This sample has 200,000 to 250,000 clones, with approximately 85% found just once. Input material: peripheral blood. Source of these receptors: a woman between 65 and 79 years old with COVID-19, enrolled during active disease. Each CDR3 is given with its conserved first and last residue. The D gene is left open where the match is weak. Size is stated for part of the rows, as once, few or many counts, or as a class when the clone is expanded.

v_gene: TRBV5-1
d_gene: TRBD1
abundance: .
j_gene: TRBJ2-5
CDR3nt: TGCGCCAGCAGGGATGACAGGGGACAAGAGACCCAGTACTTC
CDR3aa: CASRDDRGQETQYF

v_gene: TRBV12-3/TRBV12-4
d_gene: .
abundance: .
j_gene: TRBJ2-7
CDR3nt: TGTGCCAGCAGTTTAAAGGGGGACACGACCAAGTTC
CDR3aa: CASSLKGDTTKF

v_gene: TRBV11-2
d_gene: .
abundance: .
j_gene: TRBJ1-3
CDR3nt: TGTGCCAGCAGCTTACTCCAGGGGTTCTCTGGAAACACCATATATTTT
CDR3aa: CASSLLQGFSGNTIYF

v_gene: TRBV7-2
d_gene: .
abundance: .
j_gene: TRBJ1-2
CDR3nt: TGTGCCAGCAGCTTAGAACTTAACTATGGCTACACCTTC
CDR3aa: CASSLELNYGYTF

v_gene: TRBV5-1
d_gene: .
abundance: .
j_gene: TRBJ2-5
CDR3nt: TGCGCCAGCAGCTTGGACGCCAGCGGCCTGAAAGAGACCCAGTACTTC
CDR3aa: CASSLDASGLKETQYF

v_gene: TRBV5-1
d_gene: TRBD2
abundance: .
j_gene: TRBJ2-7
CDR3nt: TGCGCCAGCAGCTTAAACGGGGGGGAGAGATACGAGCAGTACTTC
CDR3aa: CASSLNGGERYEQYF

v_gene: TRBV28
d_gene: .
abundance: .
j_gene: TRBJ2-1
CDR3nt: TGTGCCAGCAGTCGGGCTAGAGGGGAGCAGTTCTTC
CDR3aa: CASSRARGEQFF

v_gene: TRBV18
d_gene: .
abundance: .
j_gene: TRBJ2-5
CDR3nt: TGTGCCAGCTCGCCGGACCAAGAGACCCAGTACTTC
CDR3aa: CASSPDQETQYF

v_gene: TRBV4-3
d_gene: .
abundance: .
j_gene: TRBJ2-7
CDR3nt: TGCGCCAGCAGCCAAGAGCGGGCGAGGAATTACGAGCAGTACTTC
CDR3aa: CASSQERARNYEQYF

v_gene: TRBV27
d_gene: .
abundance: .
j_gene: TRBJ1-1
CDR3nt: TGTGCCAGCAGTCGAAACCAGGGAAGGGGCACTGAAGCTTTCTTT
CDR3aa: CASSRNQGRGTEAFF

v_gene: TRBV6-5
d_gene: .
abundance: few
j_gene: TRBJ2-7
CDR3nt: TGTGCCAGCAGTTACTCTGGGGGGGCCCTTCGATACGAGCAGTACTTC
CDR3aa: CASSYSGGALRYEQYF

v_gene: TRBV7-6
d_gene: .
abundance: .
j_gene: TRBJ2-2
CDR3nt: TGTGCCAGCAGCTTAGGGGGAGGGAACACCGGGGAGCTGTTTTTT
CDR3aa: CASSLGGGNTGELFF

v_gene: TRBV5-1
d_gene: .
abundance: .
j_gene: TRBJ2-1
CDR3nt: TGCGCCAGCAGCGGGCGGGATGAGCAGTTCTTC
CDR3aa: CASSGRDEQFF

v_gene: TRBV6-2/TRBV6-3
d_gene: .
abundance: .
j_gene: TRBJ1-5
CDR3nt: TGTGCCAGCAGTTACGGGGGGGGTGGGCAGCCCCAGCATTTT
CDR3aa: CASSYGGGGQPQHF

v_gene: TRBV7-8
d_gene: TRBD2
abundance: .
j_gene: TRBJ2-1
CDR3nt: TGTGCCAGCAGCTCGCCCCTTACTAGCGGGAGTACGGTGTGGTCCTACAATGAGCAGTTCTTC
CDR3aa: CASSSPLTSGSTVWSYNEQFF

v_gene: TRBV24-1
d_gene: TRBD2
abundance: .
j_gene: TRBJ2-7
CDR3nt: TGTGCCACCAGTGATCCGGGAGGGGGGTCGCCCTACGAGCAGTACTTC
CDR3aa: CATSDPGGGSPYEQYF

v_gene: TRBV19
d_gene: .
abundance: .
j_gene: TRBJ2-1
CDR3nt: TGTGCCAGTAACCGGGAGCCTTACAATGAGCAGTTCTTC
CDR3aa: CASNREPYNEQFF

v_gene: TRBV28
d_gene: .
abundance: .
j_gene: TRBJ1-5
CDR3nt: TGTGCCAGCAGTTGGGGACACTACAATCAGCCCCAGCATTTT
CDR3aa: CASSWGHYNQPQHF

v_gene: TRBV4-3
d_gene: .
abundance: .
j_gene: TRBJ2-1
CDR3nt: TGCGCCAGCAGCCAAGATTTCGGGGGAAAAAACGCGCGGTTCTTC
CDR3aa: CASSQDFGGKNARFF

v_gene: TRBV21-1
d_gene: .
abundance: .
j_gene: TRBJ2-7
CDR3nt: TGTGCCAGCAGCAAAGACGAGAGGGAGGGGGTGACTGACGGACCGCGATACGAGCAGTACTTC
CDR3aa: CASSKDEREGVTDGPRYEQYF

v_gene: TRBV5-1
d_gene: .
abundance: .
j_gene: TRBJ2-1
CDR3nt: TGCGCCAGCAGCTTAGCGGCTTCCTACAATGAGCAGTTCTTC
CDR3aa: CASSLAASYNEQFF

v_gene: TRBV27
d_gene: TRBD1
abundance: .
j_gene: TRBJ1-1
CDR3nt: TGTGCCAGCAGTCCGACAGGGGGCCGGACTGAAGCTTTCTTT
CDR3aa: CASSPTGGRTEAFF

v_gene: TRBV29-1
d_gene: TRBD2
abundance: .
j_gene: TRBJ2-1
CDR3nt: TGCAGCGTGAGGGGACTAGCGGGAGGTCCGGGTGAGCAGTTCTTC
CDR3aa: CSVRGLAGGPGEQFF

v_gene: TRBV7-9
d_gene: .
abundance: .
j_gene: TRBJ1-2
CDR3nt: TGTGCCAGCAGCATCCCGGGGGTTCTCTATGGCTACACCTTC
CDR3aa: CASSIPGVLYGYTF

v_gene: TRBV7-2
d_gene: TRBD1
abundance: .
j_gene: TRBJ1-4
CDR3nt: TGTGCCAGCAGCCTTGGGACAGCCCTTAATGAAAAACTGTTTTTT
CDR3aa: CASSLGTALNEKLFF

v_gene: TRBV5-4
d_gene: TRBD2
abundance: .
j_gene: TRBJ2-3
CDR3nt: TGTGCCAGCAGCTTCGGGGGAGGGGGCACAGATACGCAGTATTTT
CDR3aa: CASSFGGGGTDTQYF

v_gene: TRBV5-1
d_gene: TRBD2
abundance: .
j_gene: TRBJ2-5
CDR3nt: TGCGCCAGCAGCCGGACTAGCGGAGGCGGCCAAGAGACCCAGTACTTC
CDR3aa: CASSRTSGGGQETQYF

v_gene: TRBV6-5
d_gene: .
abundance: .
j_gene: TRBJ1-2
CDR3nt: TGTGCCAGCAGTTACTCGTCCGGGGATAATGGCTACACCTTC
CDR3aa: CASSYSSGDNGYTF

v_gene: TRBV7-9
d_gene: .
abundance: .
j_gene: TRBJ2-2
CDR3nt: TGTGCCAGCAGCTTAGAACACCGCGGGGAGCTGTTTTTT
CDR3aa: CASSLEHRGELFF

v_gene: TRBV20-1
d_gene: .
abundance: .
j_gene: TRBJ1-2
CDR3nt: TGCAGTGCTAGTCTGGGTCAGGGGCTAAAAACTAACTATGGCTACACCTTC
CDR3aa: CSASLGQGLKTNYGYTF

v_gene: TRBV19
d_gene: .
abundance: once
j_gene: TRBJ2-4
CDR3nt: TGTGCCAGTAGTCCGTCCCCTAGTTTCATTCAGTACTTC
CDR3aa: CASSPSPSFIQYF

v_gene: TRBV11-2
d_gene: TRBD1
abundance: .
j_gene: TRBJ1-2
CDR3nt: TGTGCCAGCAGCTTAGATGGGATACTGGGGACAGGGTCGGATGGCTACACCTTC
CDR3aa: CASSLDGILGTGSDGYTF

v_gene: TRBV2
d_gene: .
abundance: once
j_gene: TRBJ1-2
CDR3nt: TGTGCCAGCAGTGACGGGGAAAGCTATGGCTACACCTTC
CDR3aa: CASSDGESYGYTF

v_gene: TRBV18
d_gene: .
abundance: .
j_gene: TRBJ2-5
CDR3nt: TGTGCCAGCTCACTAAATGCGGAGACCCAGTACTTC
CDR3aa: CASSLNAETQYF

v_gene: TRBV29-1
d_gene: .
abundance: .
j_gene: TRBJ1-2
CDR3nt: TGCAGCGTCTTTCAGGGGCCGAGCTATGGCTACACCTTC
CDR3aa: CSVFQGPSYGYTF

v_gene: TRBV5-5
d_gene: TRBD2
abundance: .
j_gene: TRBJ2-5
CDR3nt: TGTGCCAGCAGCCGGGACTACGGGGGACAAGAGACCCAGTACTTC
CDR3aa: CASSRDYGGQETQYF